This paragraph covers one T cell receptor (beta chain) sequence. The sample belongs to a study of blood T cell repertoires in COVID-19. Whole-study context: Samples came from the United States, Italy and Spain, spanning acute and convalescent COVID-19. Sources were T cells, B-cell-depleted T cells, or PBMCs; the material itself was cDNA or gDNA.

Source study methods: Estimated nucleated cell counts came from reference gene primer amplification. Clones were read by immunoSEQ multiplex PCR, and TCRdb kept only the in-frame ones, dropping some. V and J calls and clone size come straight from that table; D and trimming were deduced from the DNA. Of approximately 76,000 clones listed, approximately 86% were seen once; the top ten hold 1.5% to 2%. This CDR3 region has 15 residues. Germline-derived CDR1 and CDR2 are MNHEY and SVGAGI. V shed 2 bases and J shed 8 bases, with 19 bases lying between them. The chain is built from TRBV6-5 and TRBJ2-7; D remains unclear. The receptor's source is a woman aged 60-75 years with acute or convalescent COVID-19. Source material: peripheral blood. This CDR3 reads CASSYTPGSHVKQYF. CDR3 coding DNA: TGTGCCAGCAGTTACACTCCGGGTTCCCATGTAAAGCAGTACTTC.